Listed here are 22 T cell receptor beta chains from one sample, sequenced in a study of technical replicates of blood from four donors. Only in-frame clones appear in the TCRdb table, and some are missing; sequencing was by immunoSEQ multiplex PCR. The data show tens of thousands of clones, with 75% to 95% seen just once and 0.27% held by the top ten. Sequences were obtained from T cells isolated from PBMCs. The source of these receptors is a human donor in good health.

The chain has TRBV15 and TRBJ1-3, with 8 nucleotides matching TRBD1. From germline, CDR1 is LNHNV and CDR2 YYDKDF (reference sequence). The CDR3 is 15 residues long. J gave up 0 bases and V 6 bases, and 4 bases lay outside the gene matches. The CDR3 nucleotides are TGTGCCACCAGTATCGACAGGGGCTCTGGAAACACCATATATTTT. Protein: CATSIDRGSGNTIYF.

The rearrangement links TRBV5-4 to TRBJ1-2; 9 nucleotides line up with TRBD1. The CDR3 has 13 residues. V lost 3 bases, J lost 7 bases, and 4 bases stayed unmatched. Per the germline V gene, CDR1 is SGHNT and CDR2 is YYREEE (reference sequence). For the CDR3, the DNA is TGTGCCAGCAGCTCGACAGGGGGAGGTGGCTACACCTTC. The encoded protein is CASSSTGGGGYTF.

This chain connects TRBV21-1 to TRBJ1-1; the table's D call TRBD1 went unverified against the DNA. TRBV21-1 is recorded as a pseudogene. This CDR3 spans 17 amino acids. The chain's CDR3 is CASSTKSDRLRGTEAFF. CDR3 DNA sequence: TGTGCCAGCAGCACAAAATCGGACAGGCTGAGGGGCACTGAAGCTTTCTTT.

The V gene is TRBV7-2, the J gene TRBJ2-5, with a weak D call TRBD1 (5 bases). Deletions cut 4 bases from V and 2 bases from J, with 8 bases between. CDR3 length: 13 residues. Germline loops: CDR1 SGHTA, CDR2 FQGNSA. DNA for the CDR3: TGTGCCAGCAGCTGGGGCCTTCAAGAGACCCAGTACTTC. Its protein is CASSWGLQETQYF.

This CDR3 reads CAISEASHYGYTF. The CDR3 DNA follows: TGTGCCATCAGTGAGGCCAGTCACTATGGCTACACCTTC. This chain connects TRBV10-3 to TRBJ1-2; no firm D call. In germline, CDR1 is ENHRY, CDR2 SYGVKD. The V end was cut by 2 bases, the J end by 3 bases, with 7 bases between. The length of the CDR3 is 13 residues.

The V call is TRBV5-6, the J call TRBJ2-5; a weak D match, TRBD2 (5 bases). Trimming shortened V by 2 bases and J by 14 bases, and 22 bases separated the two germline ends. Germline V gives CDR1 SGHDT, CDR2 YYEEEE. The CDR3 totals 14 residues. The CDR3 reads CASSFGDGPRNSYF. The CDR3 region has the DNA TGTGCCAGCAGCTTCGGGGATGGACCACGTAATTCTTACTTC.

As DNA, the CDR3 is TGCGCCAGCAGCTTGGCGCCCACTAGTTATGGGTACAATGAGCAGTTCTTC. Translated, it gives CASSLAPTSYGYNEQFF. This chain joins TRBV5-1 and TRBJ2-1, with a tentative D call TRBD2 (5 bases). The CDR3 is 17 amino acids. Germline loops: CDR1 SGHRS, CDR2 YFSETQ. Trimming shortened V by 0 bases and J by 4 bases, and 17 bases separated the two germline ends.

Here the CDR3 reads CASSLRAAGHEQYF. The CDR3 DNA reads as TGTGCCAGCAGCCTCCGGGCCGCGGGCCACGAGCAGTACTTC. The rearrangement joins TRBV5-6 to TRBJ2-7, with D tentatively TRBD2 (5 bases). Germline loops: CDR1 SGHDT, CDR2 YYEEEE. The CDR3 loop spans 14 amino acids. V dropped 4 bases and J dropped 5 bases, with 16 bases sitting between them.

This rearrangement joins TRBV5-5 to TRBJ2-7, with 7 nucleotides matching TRBD1. The junction had 1 base not matched to a gene; V was cut back by 1 base and J by 3 bases. Germline V CDR1 and CDR2: SGHKS, YYEKEE (reference sequence). The CDR3 has 13 residues. Written as DNA, the CDR3 is TGTGCCAGCAGCTTGCCAGGGGGCTACGAGCAGTACTTC. This codes for CASSLPGGYEQYF.

The rearrangement joins TRBV27 to TRBJ2-5, with D perhaps TRBD2 (5 bases). The germline V gene has CDR1 MNHEY and CDR2 SMNVEV (reference sequence). This CDR3 is built from 14 residues. Trimming removed 6 bases from V and 4 bases from J, with 15 bases in between. The CDR3 DNA sequence: TGTGCCAGCAGAAAACCCAGCGAGGGAGAGACCCAGTACTTC. Protein: CASRKPSEGETQYF.

The genes are TRBV11-3 and TRBJ2-1; the match to TRBD1 covers 7 bases. The V segment lost 5 bases and the J segment 8 bases; nucleotides outside the gene matches: 15. The germline gives CDR1 SGHNT, CDR2 YENEEA. CDR3 size: 16 residues. The chain's CDR3 is CASSPENRGIEYEQFF. For the CDR3, the DNA is TGTGCCAGCAGCCCCGAAAACAGGGGAATTGAATATGAGCAGTTCTTC.

The chain carries TRBV5-4 and TRBJ1-3; 9 positions match TRBD1. Trimming cost V 0 bases and J 0 bases; bases outside gene matches: 4. Germline loops: CDR1 SGHNT, CDR2 YYREEE (reference sequence). This CDR3 has 17 amino acids. CDR3: CASSLGGTGSSGNTIYF. The CDR3 region has the DNA TGTGCCAGCAGCTTGGGGGGGACAGGGTCCTCTGGAAACACCATATATTTT. The full variable domain, rest sourced from reference TRBV5-4 and TRBJ1-3, is ETGVTQSPTHLIKTRGQQVTLRCSSQSGHNTVSWYQQALGQGPQFIFQYYREEENGRGNFPPRFSGLQFPNYSSELNVNALELDDSALYLCASSLGGTGSSGNTIYFGEGSWLTVV.

This clone has just a few counts. This chain joins TRBV14 and TRBJ1-1, with D uncertain. The V end was cut by 0 bases, the J end by 10 bases, with 12 bases between. From germline, CDR1 is SGHDN and CDR2 FVKESK. The CDR3 has 13 residues. CDR3 loop: CASSQDVRMSAFF. CDR3 DNA sequence: TGTGCCAGCAGCCAAGACGTGAGGATGTCAGCTTTCTTT.

The CDR3 DNA is TGCGCCAGCAGCGGGCGGGACAGGGGGTCCTACGAGCAGTACTTC. As protein: CASSGRDRGSYEQYF. The V and J genes are TRBV5-1 and TRBJ2-7; 11 bases align to TRBD1. In germline, CDR1 is SGHRS, CDR2 YFSETQ. J was trimmed by 1 base and V by 4 bases; bases with no gene match: 4. The CDR3 is made up of 15 amino acids.

The chain has TRBV6-6 and TRBJ2-7; 10 bases align to TRBD1. Germline CDR1 reads MNHNY; CDR2 reads SVGAGI (reference sequence). Trimming at V came to 7 bases and at J to 2 bases, leaving 11 bases not matched to a gene. This CDR3 contains 16 residues. The CDR3 sequence: CASNPNTGTGAYEQYF. The DNA for the CDR3 is TGTGCCAGCAATCCGAATACCGGGACAGGGGCCTACGAGCAGTACTTC.

The J gene is TRBJ2-7, the V gene TRBV11-2, with 8 bases identical to TRBD2. Trimming at V came to 5 bases and at J to 3 bases, leaving 12 bases not matched to a gene. CDR1 SGHAT and CDR2 FQNNGV come from the germline V gene. This CDR3 region has 16 residues. The CDR3 nucleotides read TGTGCCAGCAGCCCCCCTCCAGGTAGCGGGGTCTACGAGCAGTACTTC. Protein: CASSPPPGSGVYEQYF.

The chain employs TRBV7-9 and TRBJ2-6, with a possible D match to TRBD1 (6 bases). The CDR3 contains 16 residues. Germline V gene lookup returns CDR1 SEHNR and CDR2 FQNEAQ (reference sequence). Trimming took 1 base from V and 2 from J, leaving 9 bases between them. CDR3 region: CASSLESGAGANVLTF. In nucleotides, the CDR3 is TGTGCCAGCAGCTTAGAGTCAGGGGCTGGGGCCAACGTCCTGACTTTC.

The genes are TRBV19 and TRBJ2-5; 8 nucleotides align to TRBD2. The CDR3 sequence is 15 residues long. Per the germline V gene, CDR1 is LNHDA and CDR2 is SQIVND (reference sequence). Unmatched junction bases numbered 6, after V lost 5 bases and J lost 1 base. For the CDR3, the DNA is TGTGCCAGTAGTGGCCTGGCGGGGGGCCAAGAGACCCAGTACTTC. Protein sequence: CASSGLAGGQETQYF.

The chain is built from TRBV10-3 and TRBJ1-1; perhaps TRBD1 as D (6 bases). This CDR3 has 13 residues. Germline V lookup: CDR1 ENHRY, CDR2 SYGVKD. V lost 5 bases and J 6 bases, leaving 13 bases between the germline ends. The CDR3 spells CAISRGGGAEAFF. The DNA for the CDR3 is TGTGCCATCAGTCGAGGGGGAGGGGCTGAAGCTTTCTTT.

This clone has only a few counts. The chain employs TRBV29-1 and TRBJ1-5, with 9 positions matching TRBD1. In germline, CDR1 is SQVTM, CDR2 ANQGSEA. This CDR3 has 14 amino acids. The V gene end was trimmed by 6 bases and the J gene end by 4 bases; junction bases not matched to a gene: 7. The CDR3, as DNA: TGCAGCGTGTCCCTGGGACAGGGAAATCAGCCCCAGCATTTT. Protein sequence: CSVSLGQGNQPQHF.

J is TRBJ1-2 and V is TRBV28; the D is unclear. V was trimmed by 1 base and J by 4 bases, leaving 7 bases between them. Germline-derived CDR1 and CDR2 are MDHEN and SYDVKM. The CDR3 contains 13 residues. CDR3 in amino acids: CASSLSFSYGYTF. CDR3 nucleotide sequence: TGTGCCAGCAGTTTATCATTTTCCTATGGCTACACCTTC.

The chain has TRBV4-2 and TRBJ2-1, with 16 bases fitting TRBD2. The CDR3 covers 16 residues. Per germline, CDR1 LGHNA and CDR2 YNFKEQ. After removal of 0 bases from V and 12 bases from J, the junction contained 5 bases not matched to a gene. CDR3 in DNA: TGTGCCAGCAGCCAAGAGGTGGGACTAGCGGGAGGGTGGCAGTTCTTC. Protein product: CASSQEVGLAGGWQFF.